This T cell receptor (beta chain) emerged from a study of T cells in Graves' hyperthyroidism and ophthalmopathy. RNA transcripts gave rise to amplified TCR beta CDR3 regions. HTBI primers were employed in a first-round RT-PCR of the TCR CDR3. Using its own MiXCR run on the multiplex PCR reads, TCRdb lists one record per CDR3 protein. The sample consists of hundreds of thousands of distinct CDR3 sequences, approximately 16% of them appearing once. The CDR3 length is 15 residues. J lost 5 bases, V lost 4 bases, and 8 bases had no gene match. Germline V CDR1 and CDR2: SGHTA, FQGNSA. This clonotype was detected ten times or more.

The clonotype was recovered from a woman aged 35 to 49 with Graves' ophthalmopathy. The V gene is TRBV7-2, the J gene TRBJ2-7, with 10 bases matching TRBD2. The sequenced material came from blood. CDR3 nucleotides: TGTGCCAGCAGCTCTAGCGGGGGACTAGGCAACGAGCAGTACTTC. Translated: CASSSSGGLGNEQYF.